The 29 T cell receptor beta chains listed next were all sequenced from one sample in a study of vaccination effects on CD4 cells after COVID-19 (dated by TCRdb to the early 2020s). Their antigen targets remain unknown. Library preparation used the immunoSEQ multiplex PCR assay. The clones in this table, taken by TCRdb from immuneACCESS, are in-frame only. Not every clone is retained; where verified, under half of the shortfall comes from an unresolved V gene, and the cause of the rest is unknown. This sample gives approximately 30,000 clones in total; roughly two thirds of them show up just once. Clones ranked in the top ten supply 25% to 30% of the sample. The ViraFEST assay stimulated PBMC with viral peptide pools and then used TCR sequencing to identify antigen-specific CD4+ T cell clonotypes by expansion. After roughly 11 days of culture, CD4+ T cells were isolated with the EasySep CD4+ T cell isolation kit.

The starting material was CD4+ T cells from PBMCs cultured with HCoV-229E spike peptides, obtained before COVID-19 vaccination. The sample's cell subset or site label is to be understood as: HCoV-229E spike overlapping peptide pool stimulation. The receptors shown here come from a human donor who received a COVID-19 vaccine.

The CDR3 bases are TGTGCCAGCAGTTCTAGCGGGAGGGCCTACGGTGAGCAGTTCTTC. Translation: CASSSSGRAYGEQFF. This chain links TRBV5-6 with TRBJ2-1, with TRBD2 matching over 12 bases. Trimming removed 5 bases from V and 9 bases from J; junction bases left unmatched: 9. The CDR3 runs 15 residues. Looked up from germline, CDR1 is SGHDT and CDR2 is YYEEEE.

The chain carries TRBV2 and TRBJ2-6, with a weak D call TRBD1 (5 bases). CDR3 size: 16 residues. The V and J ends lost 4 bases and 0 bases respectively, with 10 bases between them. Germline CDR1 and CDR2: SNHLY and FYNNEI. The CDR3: CASSGQSLSGANVLTF. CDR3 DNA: TGTGCCAGCAGTGGACAGAGTCTCTCTGGGGCCAACGTCCTGACTTTC.

The CDR3 loop reads CAIRVDRVGTEAFF. The CDR3 bases are TGTGCCATCAGGGTAGACAGGGTCGGCACTGAAGCTTTCTTT. V and J are TRBV10-3 and TRBJ1-1, with 7 bases aligning to TRBD1. Unmatched junction bases numbered 8, after V lost 6 bases and J lost 4 bases. CDR3 length equals 14 residues. Germline V CDR1 and CDR2: ENHRY, SYGVKD.

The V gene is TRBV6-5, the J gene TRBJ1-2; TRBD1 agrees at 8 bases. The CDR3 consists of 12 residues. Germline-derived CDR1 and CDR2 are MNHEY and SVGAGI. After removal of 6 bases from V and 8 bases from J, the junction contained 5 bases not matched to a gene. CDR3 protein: CASRGTGGGYTF. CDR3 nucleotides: TGTGCCAGCAGAGGGACAGGTGGGGGCTACACCTTC.

The DNA for the CDR3 is TGTGCCAGTAGTATAGGTCTAGCGGGAGCAGGGTTTCGGAATGAGCAGTTCTTC. Amino acids: CASSIGLAGAGFRNEQFF. This chain links TRBV19 with TRBJ2-1, with 10 bases identical to TRBD2. Germline assignment: CDR1 LNHDA and CDR2 SQIVND (reference sequence). The CDR3 runs 18 residues. The V and J ends lost 1 base and 7 bases, in that order; junction bases with no gene match: 13.

For the CDR3, the DNA is TGTGCCAGTAGTACGGGACAGGGGGACACAGATACGCAGTATTTT. This sequence encodes CASSTGQGDTDTQYF. This chain connects TRBV19 to TRBJ2-3, with 11 bases aligning to TRBD1. Germline V lookup: CDR1 LNHDA, CDR2 SQIVND (reference sequence). The CDR3 consists of 15 residues. V shed 4 bases and J 2 bases; nucleotides not matched to a gene: 2.

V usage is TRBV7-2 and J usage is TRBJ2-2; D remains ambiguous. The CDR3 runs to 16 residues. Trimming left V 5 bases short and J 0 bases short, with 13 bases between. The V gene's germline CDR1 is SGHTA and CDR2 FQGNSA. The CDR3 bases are TGTGCCAGCAGCCCCCGCGTAAGCGCGAACACCGGGGAGCTGTTTTTT. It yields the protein CASSPRVSANTGELFF.

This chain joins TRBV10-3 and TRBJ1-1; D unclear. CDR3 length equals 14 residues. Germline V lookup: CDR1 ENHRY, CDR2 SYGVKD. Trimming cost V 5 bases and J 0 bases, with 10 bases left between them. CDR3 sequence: CAISFAGMNTEAFF. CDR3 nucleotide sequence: TGTGCCATCAGTTTTGCGGGGATGAACACTGAAGCTTTCTTT.

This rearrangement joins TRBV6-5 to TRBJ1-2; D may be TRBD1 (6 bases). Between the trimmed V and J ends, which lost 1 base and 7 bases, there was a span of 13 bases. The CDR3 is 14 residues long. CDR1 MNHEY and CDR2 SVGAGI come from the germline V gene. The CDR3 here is CASSYWRGVGGYTF. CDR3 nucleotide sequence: TGTGCCAGCAGTTACTGGAGGGGGGTTGGTGGCTACACCTTC.

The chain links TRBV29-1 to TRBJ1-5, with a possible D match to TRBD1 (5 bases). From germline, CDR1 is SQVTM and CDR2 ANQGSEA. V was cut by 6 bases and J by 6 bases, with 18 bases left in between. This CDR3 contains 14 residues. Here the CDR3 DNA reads TGCAGCGTCGGGGGGACCCCGGACGGTCAGCCCCAGCATTTT. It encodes CSVGGTPDGQPQHF.

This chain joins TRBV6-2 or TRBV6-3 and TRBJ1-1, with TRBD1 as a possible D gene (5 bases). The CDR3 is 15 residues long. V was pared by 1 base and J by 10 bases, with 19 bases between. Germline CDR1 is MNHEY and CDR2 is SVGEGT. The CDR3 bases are TGTGCCAGCAGTTACTTCGCCGGGACCTCCAAGGGAGCTTTCTTT. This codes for CASSYFAGTSKGAFF.

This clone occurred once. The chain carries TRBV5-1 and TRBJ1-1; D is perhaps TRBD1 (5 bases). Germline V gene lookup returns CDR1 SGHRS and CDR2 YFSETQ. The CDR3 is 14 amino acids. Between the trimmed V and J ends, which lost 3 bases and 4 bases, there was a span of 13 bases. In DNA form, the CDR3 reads TGCGCCAGCAGCTCCAGGGTCTTTGGCACTGAAGCTTTCTTT. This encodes CASSSRVFGTEAFF.

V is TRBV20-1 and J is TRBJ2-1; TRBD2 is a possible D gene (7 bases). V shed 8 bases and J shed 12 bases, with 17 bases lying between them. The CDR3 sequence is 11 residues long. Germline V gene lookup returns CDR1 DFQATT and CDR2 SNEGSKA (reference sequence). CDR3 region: CSLVRGAVQFF. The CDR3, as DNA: TGCAGTCTGGTTCGGGGGGCCGTGCAGTTCTTC.

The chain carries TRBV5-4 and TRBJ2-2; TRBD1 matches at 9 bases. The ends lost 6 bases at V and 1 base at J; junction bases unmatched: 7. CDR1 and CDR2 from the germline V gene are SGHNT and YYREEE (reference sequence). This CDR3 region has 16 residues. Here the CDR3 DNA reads TGTGCCAGCACCGACCCGGGACAGGGGAACACCGGGGAGCTGTTTTTT. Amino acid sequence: CASTDPGQGNTGELFF.

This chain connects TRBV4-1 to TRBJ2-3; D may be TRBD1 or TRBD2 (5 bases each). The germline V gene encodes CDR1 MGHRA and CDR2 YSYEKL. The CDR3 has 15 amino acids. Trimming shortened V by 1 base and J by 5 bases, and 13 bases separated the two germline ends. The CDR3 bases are TGCGCCAGCAGCCAAGTTGGCCTTGGGGGAGATACGCAGTATTTT. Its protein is CASSQVGLGGDTQYF.

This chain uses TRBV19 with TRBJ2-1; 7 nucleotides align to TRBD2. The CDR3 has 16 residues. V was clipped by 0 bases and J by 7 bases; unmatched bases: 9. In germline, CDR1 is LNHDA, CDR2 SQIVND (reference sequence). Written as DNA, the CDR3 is TGTGCCAGTAGTATAGATGCCGGGACTACGAGAAATGAGCAGTTCTTC. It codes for CASSIDAGTTRNEQFF.

CDR3 residues: CASSRAVGKKSSYEQYF. CDR3 nucleotides: TGTGCCAGCTCACGTGCCGTGGGAAAAAAAAGCTCCTACGAGCAGTACTTC. V usage is TRBV18 and J usage is TRBJ2-7; no definite D call. Looked up from germline, CDR1 is KGHSH and CDR2 is LQKENI. Trimming took off 4 bases at V and 0 bases at J, with 19 bases between the two ends. This CDR3 region has 17 residues.

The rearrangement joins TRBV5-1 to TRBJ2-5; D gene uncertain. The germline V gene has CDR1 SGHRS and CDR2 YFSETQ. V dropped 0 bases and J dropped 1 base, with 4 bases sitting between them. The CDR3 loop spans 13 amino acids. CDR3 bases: TGCGCCAGCAGCTTGGGGGGCCAAGAGACCCAGTACTTC. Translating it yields CASSLGGQETQYF.

The DNA of the CDR3 is TGCGCCAGCAGCCAAGAAATCGCGACAGCAACTAATGAAAAACTGTTTTTT. Translated: CASSQEIATATNEKLFF. The chain has TRBV4-3 and TRBJ1-4; D perhaps matches TRBD1 (5 bases). Trimming took 0 bases from V and 0 from J, leaving 11 bases between them. The CDR3 length is 17 residues. Germline lookup yields CDR1 LGHNA and CDR2 YSLEER.

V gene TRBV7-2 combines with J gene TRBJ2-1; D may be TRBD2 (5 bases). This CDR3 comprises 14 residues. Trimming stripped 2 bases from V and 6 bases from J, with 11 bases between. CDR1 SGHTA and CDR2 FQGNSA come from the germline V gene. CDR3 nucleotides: TGTGCCAGCAGCTTAAGAATTGGAGGCAATGAGCAGTTCTTC. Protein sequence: CASSLRIGGNEQFF. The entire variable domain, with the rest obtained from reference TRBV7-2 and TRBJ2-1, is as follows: GAGVSQSPSNKVTEKGKDVELRCDPISGHTALYWYRQSLGQGLEFLIYFQGNSAPDKSGLPSDRFSAERTGGSVSTLTIQRTQQEDSAVYLCASSLRIGGNEQFFGPGTRLTVL.

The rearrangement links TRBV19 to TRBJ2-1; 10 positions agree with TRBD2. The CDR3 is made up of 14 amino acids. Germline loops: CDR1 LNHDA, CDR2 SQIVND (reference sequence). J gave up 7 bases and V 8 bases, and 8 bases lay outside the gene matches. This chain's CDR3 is CASGSGRARNEQFF. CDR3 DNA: TGTGCCAGTGGCAGCGGGAGGGCCCGAAATGAGCAGTTCTTC.

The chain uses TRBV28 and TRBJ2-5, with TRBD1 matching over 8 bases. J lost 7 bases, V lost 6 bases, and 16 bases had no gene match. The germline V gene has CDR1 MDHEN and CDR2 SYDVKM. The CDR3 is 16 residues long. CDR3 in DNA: TGTGCCAGCAGAAGTACCGGGACAGGAACGCGTATGACCCAGTACTTC. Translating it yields CASRSTGTGTRMTQYF.

The CDR3 nucleotides are TGTGCCTGGAGGGCTCCGGGACAGGGCTCCTACGAGCAGTACTTC. It specifies CAWRAPGQGSYEQYF. This sequence joins TRBV30 and TRBJ2-7, with 9 bases matching TRBD1. CDR3 size: 15 residues. With V trimmed by 3 bases and J by 0 bases, 6 bases remained unmatched. Germline CDR1 is GTSNPN and CDR2 is SVGIG (reference sequence).

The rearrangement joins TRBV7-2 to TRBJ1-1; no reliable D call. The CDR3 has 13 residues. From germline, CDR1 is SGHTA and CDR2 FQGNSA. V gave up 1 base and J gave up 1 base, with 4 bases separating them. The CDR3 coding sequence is TGTGCCAGCAGCTTAGGGTGGAACACTGAAGCTTTCTTT. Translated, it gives CASSLGWNTEAFF.

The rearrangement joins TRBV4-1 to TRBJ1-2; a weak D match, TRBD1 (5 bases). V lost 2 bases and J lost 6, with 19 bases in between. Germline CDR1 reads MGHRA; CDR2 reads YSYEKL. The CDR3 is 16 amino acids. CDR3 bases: TGCGCCAGCAGCCAACCTGCCGAGGGCAGGGCTCATGGCTACACCTTC. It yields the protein CASSQPAEGRAHGYTF.

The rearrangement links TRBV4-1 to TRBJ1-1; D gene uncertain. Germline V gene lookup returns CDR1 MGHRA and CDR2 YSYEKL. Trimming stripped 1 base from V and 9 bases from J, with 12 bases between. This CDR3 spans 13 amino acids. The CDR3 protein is CASSQGFLEKAFF. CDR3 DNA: TGCGCCAGCAGCCAAGGGTTTTTGGAAAAAGCTTTCTTT.

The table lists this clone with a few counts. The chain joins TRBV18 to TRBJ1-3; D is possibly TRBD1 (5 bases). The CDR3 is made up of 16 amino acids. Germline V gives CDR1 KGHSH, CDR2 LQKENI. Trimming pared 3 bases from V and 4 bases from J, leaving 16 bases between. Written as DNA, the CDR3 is TGTGCCAGCTCACCGACTACAGGTGATCAAGGAAACACCATATATTTT. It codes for CASSPTTGDQGNTIYF.

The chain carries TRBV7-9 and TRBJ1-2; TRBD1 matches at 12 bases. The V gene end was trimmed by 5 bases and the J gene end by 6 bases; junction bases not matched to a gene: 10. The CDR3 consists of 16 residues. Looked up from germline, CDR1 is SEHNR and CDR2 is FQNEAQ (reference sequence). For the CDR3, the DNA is TGTGCCAGCAGCCAGGGACAGGGGGCGAATAAAAATGGCTACACCTTC. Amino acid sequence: CASSQGQGANKNGYTF.

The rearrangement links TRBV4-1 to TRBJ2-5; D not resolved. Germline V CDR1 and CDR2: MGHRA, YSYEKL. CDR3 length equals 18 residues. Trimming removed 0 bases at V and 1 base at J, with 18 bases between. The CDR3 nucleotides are TGCGCCAGCAGCCAAGATTACGGGTTCACAGTTAGCCAAGAGACCCAGTACTTC. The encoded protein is CASSQDYGFTVSQETQYF.